Listed here are 14 T cell receptor beta chains from one sample, sequenced in a study of T-cell memory formation after mild COVID-19. A single record per CDR3 protein comes from TCRdb applying MiXCR to the 5' RACE reads. In the table there are around 440,000 distinct CDR3 sequences, 18% of which are singletons. The specimen was PBMCs or a T cell subset sorted from them (not recorded which). The receptors stem from an adult woman who had mild COVID-19 (a few samples of this study predate the infection). Cell type and time point are not known.

This clonotype was found a few times. The chain joins TRBV18 to TRBJ2-1, with no clear D. Germline CDR1 and CDR2: KGHSH and LQKENI. With 7 bases removed from V and 1 base from J, the gap between germline ends came to 11 bases. The CDR3 is made up of 14 amino acids. In DNA form, the CDR3 reads TGTGCCAGCTACTCAGAATATTCCTACAATGAGCAGTTCTTC. Translated, it gives CASYSEYSYNEQFF.

This clonotype showed up just a few times. The chain is built from TRBV7-6 and TRBJ1-1; no definite D call. Germline lookup yields CDR1 SGHVS and CDR2 FNYEAQ. The CDR3 length is 15 residues. V dropped 1 base and J dropped 0 bases, with 9 bases sitting between them. The CDR3: CASSLVQALNTEAFF. The CDR3 DNA reads TGTGCCAGCAGCTTAGTCCAAGCGCTGAACACTGAAGCTTTCTTT.

This clonotype was recorded a few times. The chain has TRBV20-1 and TRBJ1-2; the D gene is possibly TRBD1 (6 bases). Germline CDR1 is DFQATT and CDR2 is SNEGSKA (reference sequence). The V gene lost 2 bases and the J gene lost 9 bases, with 13 bases spanning the gap. The CDR3 length is 12 residues. In nucleotides, the CDR3 is TGCAGTGCTAGACAGGGGATAGGAAGCTACACCTTC. Amino acid sequence: CSARQGIGSYTF.

The chain couples TRBV18 to TRBJ2-1; 14 bases map to TRBD2. V dropped 3 bases and J dropped 6; count of bases not matched to a gene: 4. Germline-derived CDR1 and CDR2 are KGHSH and LQKENI. The CDR3 loop spans 16 amino acids. CDR3 region: CASSPGLAGVCNEQFF. CDR3 bases: TGTGCCAGCTCACCGGGACTAGCGGGAGTCTGCAATGAGCAGTTCTTC.

The rearrangement uses TRBV5-1 and TRBJ2-7, with D possibly being TRBD1 or TRBD2 (5 bases each). Germline V gives CDR1 SGHRS, CDR2 YFSETQ. The CDR3 spans 16 residues. The germline V and J ends were trimmed by 5 bases and 1 base, with 19 bases remaining between them. DNA for the CDR3: TGCGCCAGCAGACTAGGGCCGGGGCTCGGGTCCTACGAGCAGTACTTC. This encodes CASRLGPGLGSYEQYF. The entire variable domain, with the rest obtained from reference TRBV5-1 and TRBJ2-7, is as follows: KAGVTQTPRYLIKTRGQQVTLSCSPISGHRSVSWYQQTPGQGLQFLFEYFSETQRNKGNFPGRFSGRQFSNSRSEMNVSTLELGDSALYLCASRLGPGLGSYEQYFGPGTRLTVT.

This clonotype was counted between two and nine times. The chain carries TRBV18 and TRBJ2-7, with TRBD2 matching 7 bases. V shed 3 bases, J shed 0 bases, and the junction held 2 bases outside the gene matches. Germline CDR1 KGHSH, CDR2 LQKENI. The CDR3 has 14 amino acids. The CDR3 reads CASSPGRTSYEQYF. CDR3 in DNA: TGTGCCAGCTCACCCGGGAGGACCTCCTACGAGCAGTACTTC. The variable domain in full, completed from reference TRBV18 and TRBJ2-7, reads NAGVMQNPRHLVRRRGQEARLRCSPMKGHSHVYWYRQLPEEGLKFMVYLQKENIIDESGMPKERFSAEFPKEGPSILRIQQVVRGDSAAYFCASSPGRTSYEQYFGPGTRLTVT.

The V and J genes are TRBV21-1 and TRBJ2-7; the table's D call, TRBD1, has no DNA check behind it. TRBV21-1 counts as a pseudogene. The CDR3 spans 13 residues. The CDR3 DNA is TGTGCCAGCTACAGGGACGGTATGAGCGAGCAGTACTTC. It is translated as CASYRDGMSEQYF.

This clonotype was observed a handful of times. The chain uses TRBV10-2 and TRBJ2-3, with D tentatively TRBD2 (7 bases). Germline assignment: CDR1 WSHSY and CDR2 SAAADI. The V end was cut by 0 bases, the J end by 4 bases, with 14 bases between. The CDR3 spans 16 residues. CDR3 in amino acids: CASSESLVGGPDTQYF. Here the CDR3 DNA reads TGCGCCAGCAGTGAGTCGTTGGTGGGGGGGCCAGATACGCAGTATTTT.

This clonotype was picked up a small number of times. The chain is built from TRBV6-2 or TRBV6-3 and TRBJ2-7; D may be TRBD2 (6 bases). Germline V gene lookup returns CDR1 MNHEY and CDR2 SVGEGT. The CDR3 contains 17 residues. Trimming cost V 6 bases and J 6 bases, with 27 bases left between them. CDR3 in amino acids: CASRRTVRVNGAGEQYF. CDR3 bases: TGTGCCAGCAGACGGACCGTTCGAGTCAATGGAGCGGGCGAGCAGTACTTC.

The chain uses TRBV9 and TRBJ2-1; D is unclear. The CDR3 length is 14 residues. The germline gives CDR1 SGDLS, CDR2 YYNGEE. The V gene lost 0 bases and the J gene lost 10 bases, with 14 bases spanning the gap. The CDR3 region is CASSVGASASEQFF. DNA for the CDR3: TGTGCCAGCAGCGTAGGGGCCTCGGCATCGGAGCAGTTCTTC.

The genes are TRBV12-3 or TRBV12-4 and TRBJ1-5, with unresolved D. The CDR3 sequence is 13 residues long. Trimming removed 5 bases from V and 4 bases from J, with 9 bases in between. CDR3 in amino acids: CASSRRDNQPQHF. CDR3 sequence (DNA): TGTGCCAGCAGTCGACGGGATAATCAGCCCCAGCATTTT.

This clonotype appeared a few times. The chain has TRBV11-3 and TRBJ1-1, with TRBD1 matching over 10 bases. Germline-derived CDR1 and CDR2 are SGHNT and YENEEA. Trimming at V came to 5 bases and at J to 0 bases, leaving 3 bases not matched to a gene. The CDR3 covers 15 residues. The CDR3 sequence: CASSQGQGLNTEAFF. The CDR3 DNA is TGTGCCAGCAGCCAGGGACAGGGGCTGAACACTGAAGCTTTCTTT.

This clonotype came up many times. V and J are TRBV5-1 and TRBJ1-1; TRBD1 matches at 7 bases. Germline V CDR1 and CDR2: SGHRS, YFSETQ. The CDR3 is made up of 16 amino acids. The ends lost 4 bases at V and 4 bases at J; junction bases unmatched: 13. The CDR3 sequence is CASSRRQGGEGTEAFF. CDR3 coding DNA: TGCGCCAGCAGCCGTCGACAGGGCGGAGAGGGCACTGAAGCTTTCTTT.

This clonotype was seen once. CDR3: CATSDSGQEAFF. Written as DNA, the CDR3 is TGTGCCACCAGTGATTCGGGACAGGAAGCTTTCTTT. The chain uses TRBV24-1 and TRBJ1-1, with 7 bases lining up with TRBD1. CDR1 and CDR2 from the germline V gene are KGHDR and SFDVKD. This CDR3 is built from 12 residues. The V and J ends lost 2 bases and 8 bases, in that order; junction bases with no gene match: 1.